A single sample is the source of the 20 T cell receptor beta chains below, sequenced in a study of early stage breast cancer tumors. Profiled with immunoSEQ multiplex PCR; TCRdb holds only in-frame clones, not every one. The table includes more than 60,000 clones, more than 60% detected once. The sequenced sample consisted of blood. Receptors originate from a person in their sixties or seventies with breast cancer.

The table lists this clone with a few counts. DNA for the CDR3: TGTGCCAGCAGTGGCCCCAGGGGGCTAGAGCAGTACTTC. This encodes CASSGPRGLEQYF. The J gene is TRBJ2-7, the V gene TRBV2; 8 positions agree with TRBD1. Germline-derived CDR1 and CDR2 are SNHLY and FYNNEI. With 4 bases clipped from V and 7 bases from J, the junction kept 6 bases outside the gene matches. The CDR3 runs to 13 residues.

Concerning this clone itself: An end of the junction differs from the germline gene, which may be a read error. The rearrangement joins TRBV6-5 to TRBJ1-4; D unresolved. CDR3 length equals 15 residues. Germline V gene data show CDR1 as MNHEY and CDR2 as SVGAGI. The chain's CDR3 is CASRYLSATNEKLFF. CDR3 coding DNA: TGTGCCAGCAGATACTTGAGTGCAACTAATGAAAAACTGTTTTTT.

V is TRBV28 and J is TRBJ1-4; maybe TRBD1 (6 bases). V gave up 6 bases and J gave up 7 bases, with 15 bases separating them. The length of the CDR3 is 14 residues. Germline-derived CDR1 and CDR2 are MDHEN and SYDVKM. In nucleotides, the CDR3 is TGTGCCAGCAGAATACCCGGGGGCGCTGAAAAACTGTTTTTT. This encodes CASRIPGGAEKLFF.

This sequence joins TRBV2 and TRBJ2-3, with 7 nucleotides matching TRBD2. Trimming cost V 5 bases and J 6 bases; bases outside gene matches: 5. Germline assignment: CDR1 SNHLY and CDR2 FYNNEI. This CDR3 has 13 amino acids. The chain's CDR3 is CASSRGGVDTQYF. CDR3 bases: TGTGCCAGCAGTCGCGGGGGAGTGGATACGCAGTATTTT. Variable domain in full (rest from reference TRBV2 and TRBJ2-3): EPEVTQTPSHQVTQMGQEVILRCVPISNHLYFYWYRQILGQKVEFLVSFYNNEISEKSEIFDDQFSVERPDGSNFTLKIRSTKLEDSAMYFCASSRGGVDTQYFGPGTRLTVL.

The chain links TRBV12-2 to TRBJ1-2; the tabulated D call, TRBD1, remains unverified against the DNA. TRBV12-2 is deemed a pseudogene. The CDR3 length is 16 residues. Here the CDR3 DNA reads TGTGCAAGTCGCTCCCGACGACAGGGTATTGACTATGGCTACACCTTC. It translates to CASRSRRQGIDYGYTF.

The chain links TRBV29-1 to TRBJ2-7; 7 bases agree with TRBD2. The junction had 7 bases not matched to a gene; V was cut back by 7 bases and J by 1 base. The CDR3 has 13 amino acids. Germline V gene data show CDR1 as SQVTM and CDR2 as ANQGSEA. DNA of the CDR3: TGCAGCGCCGGACTAGTGGGGTCCTACGAGCAGTACTTC. Protein: CSAGLVGSYEQYF.

The chain combines TRBV10-1 with TRBJ2-1; the D is unclear. The ends were cut back, 2 bases at V and 7 bases at J, with 6 bases in the middle. Germline-derived CDR1 and CDR2 are WNHNN and SYGVQD (reference sequence). The CDR3 spans 12 residues. The CDR3 sequence: CASSEESNEQFF. CDR3 DNA sequence: TGCGCCAGCAGTGAGGAAAGTAATGAGCAGTTCTTC.

The chain joins TRBV18 to TRBJ2-5, with TRBD1 matching 7 bases. Unmatched junction bases numbered 2, after V lost 3 bases and J lost 4 bases. CDR1 and CDR2 (germline): KGHSH, LQKENI. The CDR3 runs 13 residues. The CDR3 sequence: CASSPGQAETQYF. The CDR3 DNA reads as TGTGCCAGCTCACCCGGACAGGCAGAGACCCAGTACTTC.

The table lists this clone with a few counts. The gene calls are TRBV28 and TRBJ1-4; D not resolved. The CDR3 loop spans 15 amino acids. Germline V CDR1 and CDR2: MDHEN, SYDVKM. V lost 6 bases and J lost 3, with 14 bases in between. DNA of the CDR3: TGTGCCAGCAGCCCTCTCAGGAGTGCTAATGAAAAACTGTTTTTT. Amino acids: CASSPLRSANEKLFF.

V gene TRBV6-6 combines with J gene TRBJ1-2, with a tentative D call TRBD1 (5 bases). This CDR3 is built from 13 residues. Germline loops: CDR1 MNHNY, CDR2 SVGAGI (reference sequence). Trimming shortened V by 11 bases and J by 3 bases, and 16 bases separated the two germline ends. DNA of the CDR3: TGTGCCGCAGCCCAGGGTTCCGACTATGGCTACACCTTC. It codes for CAAAQGSDYGYTF.

Here the CDR3 reads CASRDRAHSYEQYF. Written as DNA, the CDR3 is TGTGCCAGTAGGGACCGGGCCCACTCCTACGAGCAGTACTTC. The V call is TRBV19, the J call TRBJ2-7; D unclear. CDR3 size: 14 residues. V was pared by 6 bases and J by 0 bases, with 12 bases between. The germline CDR1 and CDR2 sequences are LNHDA and SQIVND (reference sequence).

This chain connects TRBV7-3 to TRBJ1-1, with unresolved D. Deletions cut 0 bases from V and 3 bases from J, with 5 bases between. The CDR3 length is 13 residues. Germline CDR1 reads SGHTA; CDR2 reads FQGTGA. CDR3 region: CASSLTGYTEAFF. The CDR3 DNA sequence: TGTGCCAGCAGCTTAACAGGGTACACTGAAGCTTTCTTT.

The CDR3 region has the DNA TGTGCCTGGAAGGGGTGGGGACTAATCACAGATACGCAGTATTTT. Its translation: CAWKGWGLITDTQYF. V is TRBV30 and J is TRBJ2-3, with 7 bases lining up with TRBD2. Per germline, CDR1 GTSNPN and CDR2 SVGIG (reference sequence). CDR3 length: 15 amino acids. The trim removed 4 bases at V and 2 bases at J, leaving 9 bases unmatched.

The V gene is TRBV7-6, the J gene TRBJ2-2, with 9 bases aligning to TRBD2. Germline CDR1 reads SGHVS; CDR2 reads FNYEAQ. The V segment lost 5 bases and the J segment 4 bases; nucleotides outside the gene matches: 17. This CDR3 has 19 residues. The CDR3 loop is CASSLVPLAGTGSTGELFF. The CDR3 region has the DNA TGTGCCAGCAGCCTTGTTCCTCTAGCGGGAACCGGCAGCACCGGGGAGCTGTTTTTT.

This clone was detected only a few times. This chain links TRBV2 with TRBJ1-5; perhaps TRBD1 as D (5 bases). V dropped 6 bases and J dropped 7 bases, with 13 bases sitting between them. This CDR3 region has 13 residues. Germline CDR1 and CDR2: SNHLY and FYNNEI. The CDR3 region has the DNA TGTGCCAGCAGGGGACCCGGCGGACAGCCCCAGCATTTT. As protein: CASRGPGGQPQHF. The full variable domain, completed using reference TRBV2 and TRBJ1-5, is EPEVTQTPSHQVTQMGQEVILRCVPISNHLYFYWYRQILGQKVEFLVSFYNNEISEKSEIFDDQFSVERPDGSNFTLKIRSTKLEDSAMYFCASRGPGGQPQHFGDGTRLSIL.

The chain links TRBV5-1 to TRBJ2-2, with a possible D match to TRBD1 (6 bases). In germline, CDR1 is SGHRS, CDR2 YFSETQ. The germline V and J ends were trimmed by 4 bases and 6 bases, with 16 bases remaining between them. The CDR3 is 15 residues long. The CDR3 sequence is CASSKEIRGSGELFF. The CDR3 DNA reads TGCGCCAGCAGCAAGGAAATCAGGGGCTCCGGGGAGCTGTTTTTT. Full variable domain (missing parts from reference TRBV5-1 and TRBJ2-2): KAGVTQTPRYLIKTRGQQVTLSCSPISGHRSVSWYQQTPGQGLQFLFEYFSETQRNKGNFPGRFSGRQFSNSRSEMNVSTLELGDSALYLCASSKEIRGSGELFFGEGSRLTVL.

The V call is TRBV18, the J call TRBJ2-2; 8 positions agree with TRBD1. J gave up 0 bases and V 2 bases, and 8 bases lay outside the gene matches. The CDR3 is 18 amino acids. Germline values: CDR1 KGHSH, CDR2 LQKENI. The DNA of the CDR3 is TGTGCCAGCTCACCATTCGGACAGGGTGAAGCGAACACCGGGGAGCTGTTTTTT. Protein product: CASSPFGQGEANTGELFF. Full variable domain (remainder filled in from reference TRBV18 and TRBJ2-2): NAGVMQNPRHLVRRRGQEARLRCSPMKGHSHVYWYRQLPEEGLKFMVYLQKENIIDESGMPKERFSAEFPKEGPSILRIQQVVRGDSAAYFCASSPFGQGEANTGELFFGEGSRLTVL.

V usage is TRBV6-1 and J usage is TRBJ2-3; 9 bases map to TRBD2. The CDR3 loop spans 17 amino acids. CDR1 is MNHNS, CDR2 SASEGT, per germline. J gave up 4 bases and V 2 bases, and 10 bases lay outside the gene matches. The CDR3 protein is CASSESVAGAPADTQYF. CDR3 coding DNA: TGTGCCAGCAGTGAATCAGTAGCGGGGGCCCCAGCAGATACGCAGTATTTT.

J is TRBJ2-7 and V is TRBV15, with D tentatively TRBD1 (6 bases). V was pared by 4 bases and J by 1 base, with 8 bases between. Germline CDR1 LNHNV, CDR2 YYDKDF (reference sequence). This CDR3 is 13 amino acids long. In DNA form, the CDR3 reads TGTGCCACCAGCAACAGGGTTTCCTACGAGCAGTACTTC. Translation gives CATSNRVSYEQYF.

J is TRBJ1-6 and V is TRBV5-6; D gene ambiguous. This CDR3 region has 16 residues. Germline CDR1 is SGHDT and CDR2 is YYEEEE. V was pared by 4 bases and J by 0 bases, with 11 bases between. Here the CDR3 reads CASSPAAYSYNSPLHF. The CDR3 DNA reads TGTGCCAGCAGCCCGGCCGCGTACTCCTATAATTCACCCCTCCACTTT.